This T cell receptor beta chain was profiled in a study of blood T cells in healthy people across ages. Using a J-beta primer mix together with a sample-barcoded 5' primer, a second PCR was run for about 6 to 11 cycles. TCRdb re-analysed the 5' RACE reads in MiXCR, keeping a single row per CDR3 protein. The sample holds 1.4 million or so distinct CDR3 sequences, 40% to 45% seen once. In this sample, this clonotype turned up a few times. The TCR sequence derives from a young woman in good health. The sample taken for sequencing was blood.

In nucleotides, the CDR3 is TGTGCCACCAGAAACGCGGGTTCTTACGAGCAGTACTTC. It specifies CATRNAGSYEQYF. The genes are TRBV15 and TRBJ2-7; possible D gene TRBD2, 5 bases. This CDR3 contains 13 residues. Germline-derived CDR1 and CDR2 are LNHNV and YYDKDF (reference sequence). The V and J ends lost 6 bases and 4 bases respectively, with 13 bases between them.